The entry below gives a single TCR beta chain sequence along with its context. The antigen is unknown. The CDR3 contains 16 residues. The V gene's germline CDR1 is SGHNT and CDR2 YYREEE (reference sequence). Trimming took 4 bases from V and 6 from J; bases not matched to a gene: 11. The entirety of the isolated RNA underwent reverse transcription, so expressed TCRB transcripts were sequenced. Here immunoSEQ multiplex PCR was the method, and the copy in TCRdb shows in-frame clones only, minus some. Of about 180,000 clones in the sample, about 13% were seen once. The data stem from a study of beta chain features in type 1 diabetes. CD4+ naive, central memory, regulatory and stem cell-like memory subsets were isolated by sorting on CD45RO/CCR7/CD25/CD127/CD95/CD27. Findings and limits, study-wide: Moderate but significant shortening of TCRB CDR3s was recorded in all four CD4+ subsets from Type 1 diabetes patients. A greater similarity of naive, central memory and Treg TCRB repertoires was seen among patients than among healthy donors.

The receptor was derived from a woman aged 18-35 years in good health. Sequencing input: central memory CD4+ T cells from blood. V gene TRBV5-4 combines with J gene TRBJ2-2; the match to TRBD2 covers 8 bases. CDR3 loop: CASSPAGGLVPGELFF. The CDR3 bases are TGTGCCAGCAGCCCGGCGGGGGGACTAGTGCCCGGGGAGCTGTTTTTT. Full variable domain (outside the CDR3, taken from reference TRBV5-4 and TRBJ2-2): ETGVTQSPTHLIKTRGQQVTLRCSSQSGHNTVSWYQQALGQGPQFIFQYYREEENGRGNFPPRFSGLQFPNYSSELNVNALELDDSALYLCASSPAGGLVPGELFFGEGSRLTVL.